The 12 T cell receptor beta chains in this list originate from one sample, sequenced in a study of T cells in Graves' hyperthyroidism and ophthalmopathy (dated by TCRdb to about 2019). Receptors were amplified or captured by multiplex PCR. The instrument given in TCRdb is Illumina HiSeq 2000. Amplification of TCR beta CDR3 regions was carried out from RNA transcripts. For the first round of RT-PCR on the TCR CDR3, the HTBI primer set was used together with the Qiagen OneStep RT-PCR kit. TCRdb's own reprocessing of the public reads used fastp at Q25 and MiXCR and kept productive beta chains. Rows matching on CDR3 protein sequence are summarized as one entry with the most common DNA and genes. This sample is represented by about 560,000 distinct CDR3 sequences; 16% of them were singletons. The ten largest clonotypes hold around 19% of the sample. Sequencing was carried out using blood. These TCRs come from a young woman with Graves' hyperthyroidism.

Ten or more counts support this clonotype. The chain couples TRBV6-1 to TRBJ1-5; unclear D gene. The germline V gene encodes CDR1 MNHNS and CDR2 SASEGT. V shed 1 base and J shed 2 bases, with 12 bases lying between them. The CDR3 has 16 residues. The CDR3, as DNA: TGTGCCAGCAGTGAAGTGGAGGGCGAGGGCAATCAGCCCCAGCATTTT. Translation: CASSEVEGEGNQPQHF.

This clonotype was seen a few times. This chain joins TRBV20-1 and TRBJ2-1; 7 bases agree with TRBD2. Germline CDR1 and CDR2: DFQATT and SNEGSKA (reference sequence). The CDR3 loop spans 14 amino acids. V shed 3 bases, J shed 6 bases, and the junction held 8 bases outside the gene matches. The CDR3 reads CSARWGRASNEQFF. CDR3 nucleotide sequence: TGCAGTGCTAGGTGGGGGAGGGCCTCCAATGAGCAGTTCTTC.

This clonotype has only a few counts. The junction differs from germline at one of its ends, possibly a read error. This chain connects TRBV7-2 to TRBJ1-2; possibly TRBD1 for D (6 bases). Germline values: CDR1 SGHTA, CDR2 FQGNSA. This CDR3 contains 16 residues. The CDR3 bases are TGTGCAAGCACTCGACCCGGGACAACTGTCTCGTATGGCTACACCTTC. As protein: CASTRPGTTVSYGYTF.

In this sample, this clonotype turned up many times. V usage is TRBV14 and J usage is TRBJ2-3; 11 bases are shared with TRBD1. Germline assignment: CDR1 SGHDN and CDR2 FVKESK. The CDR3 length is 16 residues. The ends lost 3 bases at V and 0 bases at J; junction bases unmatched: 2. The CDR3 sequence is CASSHRTGGSTDTQYF. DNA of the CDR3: TGTGCCAGCAGCCACCGGACAGGGGGCAGCACAGATACGCAGTATTTT.

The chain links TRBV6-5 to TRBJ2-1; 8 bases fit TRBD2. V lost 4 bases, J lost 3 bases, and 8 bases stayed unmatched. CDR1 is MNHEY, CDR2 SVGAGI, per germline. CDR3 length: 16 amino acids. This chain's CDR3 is CASSSPAGGDYNEQFF. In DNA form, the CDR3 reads TGTGCCAGCAGTTCCCCCGCGGGGGGCGACTACAATGAGCAGTTCTTC.

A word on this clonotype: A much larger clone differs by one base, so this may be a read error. CDR3 nucleotide sequence: TGTGCCAGCAGTAAACCGGGAGACTTACACGAGCAGTACTTC. Translated: CASSKPGDLHEQYF. The chain links TRBV28 to TRBJ2-7; tentatively, D is TRBD2 (6 bases). Trimming removed 5 bases at V and 5 bases at J, with 16 bases between. The CDR3 spans 14 residues. Germline V gene data show CDR1 as MDHEN and CDR2 as SYDVKM.

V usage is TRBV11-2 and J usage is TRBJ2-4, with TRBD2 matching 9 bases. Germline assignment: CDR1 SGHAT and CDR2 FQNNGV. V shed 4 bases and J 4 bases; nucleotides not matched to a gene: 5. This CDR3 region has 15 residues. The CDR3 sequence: CASSSLAGEKNIQYF. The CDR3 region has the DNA TGTGCCAGCAGCTCGTTAGCGGGAGAGAAAAACATTCAGTACTTC.

The CDR3 region is CASSQEGGDEQFF. In nucleotides, the CDR3 is TGCGCCAGCAGCCAAGAGGGGGGCGATGAGCAGTTCTTC. The rearrangement links TRBV5-1 to TRBJ2-1; tentatively, D is TRBD1 or TRBD2 (6 bases each). Trimming left V 4 bases short and J 8 bases short, with 13 bases between. This CDR3 comprises 13 residues. Germline values: CDR1 SGHRS, CDR2 YFSETQ.

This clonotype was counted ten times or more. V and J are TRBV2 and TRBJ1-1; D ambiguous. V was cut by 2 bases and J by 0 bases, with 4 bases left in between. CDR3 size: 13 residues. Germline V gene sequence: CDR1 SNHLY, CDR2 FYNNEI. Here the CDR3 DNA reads TGTGCCAGCAGTGAATTACTGAACACTGAAGCTTTCTTT. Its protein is CASSELLNTEAFF.

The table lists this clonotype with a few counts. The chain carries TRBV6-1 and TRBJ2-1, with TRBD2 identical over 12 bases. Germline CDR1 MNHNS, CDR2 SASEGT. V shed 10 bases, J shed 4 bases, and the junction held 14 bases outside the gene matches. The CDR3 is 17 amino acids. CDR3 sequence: CATLPASGRAVYNEQFF. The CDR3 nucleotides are TGTGCCACCCTCCCGGCTAGCGGGAGGGCCGTGTACAATGAGCAGTTCTTC.

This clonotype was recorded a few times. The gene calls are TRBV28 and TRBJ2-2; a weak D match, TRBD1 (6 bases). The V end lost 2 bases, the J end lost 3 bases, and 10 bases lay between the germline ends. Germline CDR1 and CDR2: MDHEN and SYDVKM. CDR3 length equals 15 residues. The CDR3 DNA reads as TGTGCCAGCAGTTTAGAAGGGGGTTACACCGGGGAGCTGTTTTTT. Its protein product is CASSLEGGYTGELFF.

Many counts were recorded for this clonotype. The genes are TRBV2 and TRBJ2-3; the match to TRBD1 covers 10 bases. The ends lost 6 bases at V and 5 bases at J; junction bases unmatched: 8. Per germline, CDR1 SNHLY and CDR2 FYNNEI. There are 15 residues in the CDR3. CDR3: CASSQTGGAEDTQYF. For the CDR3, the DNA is TGTGCCAGCAGCCAGACAGGGGGCGCAGAAGATACGCAGTATTTT.